The 26 T cell receptor beta chains given below trace back to one sample, sequenced in a study of read filtering for tumor transcriptome and immune sequencing. Molecular barcoded adaptors covering alpha/delta and beta/gamma chains were used on 400 to 450 ng RNA. TCRdb ran MiXCR on the reads and lists one entry per CDR3 protein. The data show tens of thousands of distinct CDR3 sequences, about 15% seen once. Sequenced: a population of CD138-negative cells sorted from bone marrow. These receptors came from a donor aged 40 or over with multiple myeloma.

Turning to this clonotype: Germline and junction disagree at one end, which may indicate a read error. The V call is TRBV10-3, the J call TRBJ1-5, with D unclear. Looked up from germline, CDR1 is ENHRY and CDR2 is SYGVKD. CDR3 length: 16 amino acids. CDR3 in amino acids: CAISDSGSYSNQTQRF. CDR3 nucleotides: TGTGCCATCAGTGACTCGGGGTCTTATAGCAATCAGACCCAGCGTTTT.

The table lists this clonotype with many counts. The chain is built from TRBV14 and TRBJ1-5; 7 bases fit TRBD1. In germline, CDR1 is SGHDN, CDR2 FVKESK. V lost 4 bases and J lost 6; bases outside the gene matches: 6. This CDR3 contains 14 residues. CDR3 DNA sequence: TGTGCCAGCAGCCGACAGGGATTTGGTCAGCCCCAGCATTTT. Translated, it gives CASSRQGFGQPQHF.

There are many counts of this clonotype. The chain carries TRBV20-1 and TRBJ2-1; D may be TRBD1 (5 bases). Germline loops: CDR1 DFQATT, CDR2 SNEGSKA (reference sequence). This CDR3 has 14 amino acids. Trimming removed 6 bases at V and 4 bases at J, with 16 bases between. The CDR3: CSASTVRAYNEQFF. The CDR3, as DNA: TGCAGTGCGTCGACAGTTAGGGCATACAATGAGCAGTTCTTC.

This clonotype was seen ten or more times. Its ends do not fully match the called genes, so a read error is possible. This chain links TRBV7-6 with TRBJ2-3, with 7 bases that match TRBD2. CDR1 and CDR2 (germline): SGHVS, FNYEAQ. The CDR3 is made up of 14 amino acids. The CDR3 DNA reads as TGTGCCAGCAGCCTAGCCGGGGAGGGCGATACGCAGTATTTT. It yields the protein CASSLAGEGDTQYF.

This clonotype was detected only a few times. This may come from a read error, since a much larger clone is one base off. The gene calls are TRBV25-1 and TRBJ1-4; D is unclear. This CDR3 comprises 13 residues. Germline assignment: CDR1 MGHDK and CDR2 SYGVNS. V dropped 7 bases and J dropped 4 bases, with 10 bases sitting between them. CDR3 loop: CASTPRFNEKLFF. CDR3 bases: TGTGCCAGCACTCCGAGGTTTAATGAAAAACTGTTTTTT. The entire variable domain, with the rest obtained from reference TRBV25-1 and TRBJ1-4, is as follows: EADIYQTPRYLVIGTGKKITLECSQTMGHDKMYWYQQDPGMELHLIHYSYGVNSTEKGDLSSESTVSRIRTEHFPLTLESARPSHTSQYLCASTPRFNEKLFFGSGTQLSVL.

This clonotype was observed many times. The J gene is TRBJ2-3, the V gene TRBV18, with 9 positions matching TRBD1. Trimming cost V 3 bases and J 3 bases; bases outside gene matches: 4. Per germline, CDR1 KGHSH and CDR2 LQKENI. The CDR3 runs 15 residues. The DNA of the CDR3 is TGTGCCAGCTCACCCCGGGACAGGGCTACAGATACGCAGTATTTT. Translation gives CASSPRDRATDTQYF.

Remarks on this clonotype: Germline and junction disagree at one end, which may indicate a read error. The chain links TRBV28 to TRBJ2-2, with TRBD2 as a possible D gene (5 bases). Germline V gene data show CDR1 as MDHEN and CDR2 as SYDVKM. This CDR3 is built from 18 residues. CDR3 in amino acids: CASSFPGRSNANTGELLF. The DNA of the CDR3 is TGTGCCAGCAGCTTCCCGGGCCGAAGTAACGCGAACACCGGGGAGCTGTTATTT.

At least ten counts were recorded for this clonotype. V is TRBV7-9 and J is TRBJ2-1, with 11 bases lining up with TRBD2. Germline-derived CDR1 and CDR2 are SEHNR and FQNEAQ (reference sequence). The J segment lost 7 bases and the V segment lost 5 bases, leaving 4 bases of the junction unmatched. The CDR3 length is 14 residues. The CDR3 loop is CASSPGLAANEQFF. Written as DNA, the CDR3 is TGTGCCAGCAGCCCGGGACTAGCGGCGAATGAGCAGTTCTTC.

In this sample, this clonotype turned up a few times. The chain carries TRBV29-1 and TRBJ2-5, with D maybe TRBD1 (5 bases). V lost 6 bases and J 5 bases, leaving 16 bases between the germline ends. The CDR3 consists of 13 residues. The V gene's germline CDR1 is SQVTM and CDR2 ANQGSEA. This CDR3 reads CSVMGSGRETQYF. CDR3 DNA: TGCAGCGTCATGGGCTCAGGGCGGGAGACCCAGTACTTC. The full variable domain, with the rest looked up from reference TRBV29-1 and TRBJ2-5, is SAVISQKPSRDICQRGTSLTIQCQVDSQVTMMFWYRQQPGQSLTLIATANQGSEATYESGFVIDKFPISRPNLTFSTLTVSNMSPEDSSIYLCSVMGSGRETQYFGPGTRLLVL.

This chain joins TRBV27 and TRBJ2-5; tentative D call: TRBD2 (6 bases). Germline V lookup: CDR1 MNHEY, CDR2 SMNVEV (reference sequence). The CDR3 is 13 residues long. Trimming removed 5 bases at V and 5 bases at J, with 12 bases between. The CDR3 reads CASSPPGSETQYF. CDR3 DNA: TGTGCCAGCAGTCCCCCCGGGAGCGAGACCCAGTACTTC.

The chain joins TRBV19 to TRBJ2-1; 8 nucleotides agree with TRBD2. J gave up 8 bases and V 5 bases, and 5 bases lay outside the gene matches. The CDR3 runs 13 residues. The germline gives CDR1 LNHDA, CDR2 SQIVND (reference sequence). In DNA form, the CDR3 reads TGTGCCAGTAGTGGTTACGGGGGGGATGAGCAGTTCTTC. Protein sequence: CASSGYGGDEQFF.

This clonotype has at least ten counts. One end of the junction does not line up with germline, which may come from a read error. This rearrangement joins TRBV7-9 to TRBJ2-3; TRBD1 agrees at 7 bases. From germline, CDR1 is SEHNR and CDR2 FQNEAQ (reference sequence). This CDR3 is 15 amino acids long. The CDR3 DNA sequence: TGTGCCAGCAGCTTAGGGGACAGAGACATAGATATGCAGTATTTT. Protein product: CASSLGDRDIDMQYF. Using reference TRBV7-9 and TRBJ2-3 for the parts outside the CDR3, the full variable domain is DTGVSQNPRHKITKRGQNVTFRCDPISEHNRLYWYRQTLGQGPEFLTYFQNEAQLEKSRLLSDRFSAERPKGSFSTLEIQRTEQGDSAMYLCASSLGDRDIDMQYFGPGTRLTVL.

Of note for this clonotype: At one boundary the junction diverges from the germline segment, which might be a read error. The gene calls are TRBV11-2 and TRBJ2-3, with D perhaps matching TRBD1 (6 bases). CDR3 length: 14 amino acids. Germline CDR1 and CDR2: SGHAT and FQNNGV. CDR3 DNA sequence: TGTGCCAGCAGCTTAACACAGGGAACAGATACGCTGTATTTT. It translates to CASSLTQGTDTLYF.

This clonotype has ten or more counts. This rearrangement joins TRBV19 to TRBJ1-1, with a possible D match to TRBD1 (5 bases). Trimming shortened V by 10 bases and J by 3 bases, and 9 bases separated the two germline ends. The CDR3 has 11 residues. CDR1 LNHDA and CDR2 SQIVND come from the germline V gene (reference sequence). The CDR3 region has the DNA TGTGCCATCTCAGGGTACACTGAAGCTTTCTTT. This codes for CAISGYTEAFF.

V is TRBV12-5 and J is TRBJ2-1; no definite D call. The germline V gene encodes CDR1 LGHNT and CDR2 FRNRAP. The V and J ends lost 7 bases and 7 bases respectively, with 8 bases between them. The CDR3 has 11 amino acids. The CDR3 loop reads CASVLENEQFF. Here the CDR3 DNA reads TGTGCTAGTGTCTTGGAGAATGAGCAGTTCTTC.

This clonotype was counted at least ten times. Being one base from a much bigger clone, this may be a read error. V is TRBV5-1 and J is TRBJ2-1; 8 nucleotides align to TRBD1. Germline V gene lookup returns CDR1 SGHRS and CDR2 YFSETQ. This CDR3 spans 14 amino acids. This CDR3 reads CASTRTGPYNGQFF. The CDR3 DNA reads TGCGCCAGCACCCGGACAGGGCCCTACAATGGGCAGTTCTTC. Variable domain in full (rest from reference TRBV5-1 and TRBJ2-1): KAGVTQTPRYLIKTRGQQVTLSCSPISGHRSVSWYQQTPGQGLQFLFEYFSETQRNKGNFPGRFSGRQFSNSRSEMNVSTLELGDSALYLCASTRTGPYNGQFFGPGTRLTVL.

Ten or more counts support this clonotype. This chain joins TRBV3-1 and TRBJ2-5, with D uncertain. There are 14 residues in the CDR3. V was clipped by 2 bases and J by 2 bases, with 9 bases between them. Germline values: CDR1 LGHDT, CDR2 YNNKEL (reference sequence). The CDR3 DNA reads TGTGCCAGCAGCCAATTAAGCAAACAAGAGACCCAGTACTTC. Its translation: CASSQLSKQETQYF.

Details on this clonotype: A far bigger clonotype differs at one base, so this is likely a read error. V usage is TRBV7-7 and J usage is TRBJ1-2; D gene unclear. This CDR3 contains 13 residues. Germline CDR1 is SSHAT and CDR2 is FNYEAQ (reference sequence). Trimming stripped 4 bases from V and 4 bases from J, with 10 bases between. The CDR3 sequence is CASSSDFTYGYTF. DNA of the CDR3: TGTGCCAGCAGCTCCGACTTTACCTATGGCTACACCTTC.

This clonotype was found many times. V usage is TRBV11-2 and J usage is TRBJ2-3; D call uncertain. The CDR3 has 14 amino acids. V gave up 2 bases and J gave up 4 bases, with 10 bases separating them. Per germline, CDR1 SGHAT and CDR2 FQNNGV. Written as DNA, the CDR3 is TGTGCCAGCAGCTTATTCAGTCTGGCAGATACGCAGTATTTT. This sequence encodes CASSLFSLADTQYF.

This clonotype was detected many times. The germline gene is not matched at one end of the junction; a read error may be the cause. The chain has TRBV6-2 or TRBV6-3 and TRBJ2-1; 12 bases are shared with TRBD2. CDR3 size: 18 residues. Germline CDR1 reads MNHEY; CDR2 reads SVGEGT. CDR3 sequence: CVSIDRASGRGAYNEQFF. For the CDR3, the DNA is TGTGTCAGCATCGACCGGGCTAGCGGGAGGGGCGCCTACAATGAGCAGTTCTTC.

This clonotype was seen repeatedly, ten times or more. A much larger clonotype is one base distant, so this may be a read error. The chain uses TRBV6-5 and TRBJ2-7; the match to TRBD1 covers 8 bases. After removal of 6 bases from V and 0 bases from J, the junction contained 7 bases not matched to a gene. The CDR3 spans 15 residues. Germline CDR1 is MNHEY and CDR2 is SVGAGI. In nucleotides, the CDR3 is TGTGCCAGCAGAACTACAGGGGGAAGCTCCTACGAGCAGTACTTC. Translating gives CASRTTGGSSYEQYF.

This clonotype was counted ten times or more. V and J are TRBV5-1 and TRBJ2-3; 15 bases agree with TRBD2. The trim removed 4 bases at V and 1 base at J, leaving 7 bases unmatched. From germline, CDR1 is SGHRS and CDR2 YFSETQ. CDR3 size: 18 residues. For the CDR3, the DNA is TGCGCCAGCAGCCCCGGACTAGCGGGAGGGGGGCGCACAGATACGCAGTATTTT. As protein: CASSPGLAGGGRTDTQYF.

This clonotype appeared many times. The chain recombines TRBV28 with TRBJ2-7; D not resolved. Looked up from germline, CDR1 is MDHEN and CDR2 is SYDVKM. The ends were cut back, 7 bases at V and 0 bases at J, with 10 bases in the middle. The CDR3 covers 13 residues. The CDR3 reads CASTYSGSYEQYF. In nucleotides, the CDR3 is TGTGCCAGCACCTATTCCGGCTCCTACGAGCAGTACTTC. Full variable domain (rest looked up from reference TRBV28 and TRBJ2-7): DVKVTQSSRYLVKRTGEKVFLECVQDMDHENMFWYRQDPGLGLRLIYFSYDVKMKEKGDIPEGYSVSREKKERFSLILESASTNQTSMYLCASTYSGSYEQYFGPGTRLTVT.

As for this clonotype: A much larger clone lies one base from this, so it may be a read error. The CDR3 end shows no conserved phenylalanine or tryptophan, and so a read error is likely. This chain uses TRBV6-1 with TRBJ2-7, with 7 bases aligning to TRBD1. This CDR3 has 11 residues. The V segment lost 11 bases and the J segment 4 bases; nucleotides outside the gene matches: 5. The germline V gene encodes CDR1 MNHNS and CDR2 SASEGT. CDR3 residues: CASQQGYEQYS. CDR3 DNA: TGTGCCTCCCAACAGGGGTACGAGCAGTACTCC.

At least ten counts were recorded for this clonotype. V is TRBV4-1 and J is TRBJ2-1; D not certain. The CDR3 spans 17 residues. The germline gives CDR1 MGHRA, CDR2 YSYEKL. The V end lost 1 base, the J end lost 0 bases, and 13 bases lay between the germline ends. This CDR3 is CASSQGGWPSSYNEQFF. CDR3 sequence (DNA): TGCGCCAGCAGCCAAGGGGGTTGGCCGAGCTCCTACAATGAGCAGTTCTTC.

This clonotype was recorded many times. The V and J genes are TRBV20-1 and TRBJ1-5; 7 nucleotides align to TRBD1. Germline V gene lookup returns CDR1 DFQATT and CDR2 SNEGSKA (reference sequence). Trimming took 1 base from V and 6 from J; bases not matched to a gene: 9. CDR3 size: 15 residues. CDR3 amino acids: CSARAAGGFFQPQHF. The CDR3 coding sequence is TGCAGTGCTAGAGCAGCAGGGGGTTTTTTTCAGCCCCAGCATTTT.